The 11 T cell receptor beta chains listed next were all sequenced from one sample in a study of blood T cell repertoires in COVID-19. TCRdb's table, derived via immunoSEQ multiplex PCR, lists solely in-frame clones and lacks some. The sample contains 200,000 to 250,000 clones, 85% to 90% of which appear only once. The sequenced sample consisted of PBMCs or T cells enriched from blood (not recorded which). The receptors here all came from a woman aged 45 to 65 with acute COVID-19.

The chain carries TRBV30 and TRBJ1-4; D perhaps matches TRBD1 (6 bases). Germline CDR1 and CDR2: GTSNPN and SVGIG (reference sequence). The CDR3 length is 14 residues. V was cut by 0 bases and J by 4 bases, with 9 bases left in between. CDR3 amino acids: CAWSVRQVNEKLFF. The DNA of the CDR3 is TGTGCCTGGAGTGTACGACAGGTTAATGAAAAACTGTTTTTT.

The chain combines TRBV28 with TRBJ1-1; 10 bases are a match to TRBD1. Germline V gene data show CDR1 as MDHEN and CDR2 as SYDVKM. The CDR3 runs to 16 residues. Trimming took 5 bases from V and 0 from J; bases not matched to a gene: 6. As DNA, the CDR3 is TGTGCCAGCAGTCATCATGGGACAGGGGTGAACACTGAAGCTTTCTTT. This sequence encodes CASSHHGTGVNTEAFF.

The chain recombines TRBV10-1 with TRBJ2-3, with 9 nucleotides matching TRBD1. The germline V gene encodes CDR1 WNHNN and CDR2 SYGVQD (reference sequence). This CDR3 is 17 amino acids long. V lost 6 bases and J lost 6; bases outside the gene matches: 16. The CDR3: CASRGDRDHPQRDTQYF. DNA of the CDR3: TGCGCCAGCAGGGGGGACAGGGATCATCCCCAACGGGATACGCAGTATTTT.

The chain links TRBV12-3 or TRBV12-4 to TRBJ1-2; D is unclear. V lost 4 bases to trimming and J lost 4 bases, with 10 bases between them. The CDR3 consists of 13 residues. As DNA, the CDR3 is TGTGCCAGCAGTTCTACTGGCGGCTATGGCTACACCTTC. Amino acid sequence: CASSSTGGYGYTF.

The chain joins TRBV11-3 to TRBJ2-1; TRBD2 matches at 8 bases. This CDR3 has 16 amino acids. Germline assignment: CDR1 SGHNT and CDR2 YENEEA. With 0 bases clipped from V and 3 bases from J, the junction kept 4 bases outside the gene matches. CDR3 region: CASSLDTSGIYNEQFF. DNA of the CDR3: TGTGCCAGCAGCTTAGACACTAGCGGTATCTACAATGAGCAGTTCTTC.

The chain combines TRBV28 with TRBJ2-7, with D maybe TRBD1 (5 bases). Germline CDR1 and CDR2: MDHEN and SYDVKM. With 4 bases removed from V and 2 bases from J, the gap between germline ends came to 15 bases. The CDR3 is 15 amino acids. The CDR3, as DNA: TGTGCCAGCAGTTCCGAGACAGTGATTACCTACGAGCAGTACTTC. Translating gives CASSSETVITYEQYF.

The gene calls are TRBV12-3 or TRBV12-4 and TRBJ1-2; D not certain. The CDR3 runs 13 residues. V lost 6 bases to trimming and J lost 1 base, with 9 bases between them. The CDR3 DNA reads TGTGCCAGCAGCCCCGGGGATAACTATGGCTACACCTTC. Translation gives CASSPGDNYGYTF.

V gene TRBV28 combines with J gene TRBJ1-1, with D perhaps TRBD1 (5 bases). CDR3 length: 14 amino acids. Trimming took 4 bases from V and 8 from J, leaving 17 bases between them. The germline gives CDR1 MDHEN, CDR2 SYDVKM. Written as DNA, the CDR3 is TGTGCCAGCAGTTGGGTTCGCAGGGCGGGGGAAGCTTTCTTT. This translates into CASSWVRRAGEAFF.

This sequence joins TRBV4-3 and TRBJ2-2; no clear D. Germline V CDR1 and CDR2: LGHNA, YSLEER. The V gene lost 3 bases and the J gene lost 3 bases, with 8 bases spanning the gap. The CDR3 consists of 14 residues. The CDR3 nucleotides read TGCGCCAGCAGCCAGAGAGGTCACACCGGGGAGCTGTTTTTT. Amino acids: CASSQRGHTGELFF.

Here the CDR3 DNA reads TGTGCCAGCAGTTTCACAGCTAACTATGGCTACACCTTC. Its translation is CASSFTANYGYTF. The chain employs TRBV14 and TRBJ1-2; D is unclear. Germline CDR1 reads SGHDN; CDR2 reads FVKESK. CDR3 size: 13 residues. V lost 6 bases, J lost 0 bases, and 8 bases lay in between.

The genes are TRBV5-6 and TRBJ2-7; 7 bases map to TRBD1. The V and J ends lost 4 bases and 2 bases, in that order; junction bases with no gene match: 9. The CDR3 extends over 15 amino acids. Germline CDR1 reads SGHDT; CDR2 reads YYEEEE. Here the CDR3 reads CASSPPGDSPYEQYF. Written as DNA, the CDR3 is TGTGCCAGCAGCCCGCCCGGGGACAGCCCCTACGAGCAGTACTTC. The full variable domain, with the rest looked up from reference TRBV5-6 and TRBJ2-7, is DAGVTQSPTHLIKTRGQQVTLRCSPKSGHDTVSWYQQALGQGPQFIFQYYEEEERQRGNFPDRFSGHQFPNYSSELNVNALLLGDSALYLCASSPPGDSPYEQYFGPGTRLTVT.